These 14 T cell receptor beta chains came from one sample sequenced in a study of neurological immune-mediated disorders. MiXCR, run by TCRdb on the 5' RACE reads, gives a single entry per CDR3 protein. The repertoire holds 25,000 to 35,000 distinct CDR3 sequences, with around 16% as singletons. The specimen was PBMCs. Receptors were obtained from a man aged 70-80 years in good health.

This clonotype occurred many times. The V call is TRBV4-3, the J call TRBJ1-1; weak D call: TRBD1 (5 bases). This CDR3 contains 14 residues. CDR1 is LGHNA and CDR2 is YSLEER in the germline V gene. V was trimmed by 6 bases and J by 5 bases, leaving 16 bases between them. The CDR3 DNA reads as TGCGCCAGCAGTCTGGAACAGGCCTCGACTGAAGCTTTCTTT. It specifies CASSLEQASTEAFF.

This clonotype was counted at least ten times. The chain couples TRBV28 to TRBJ2-7; D is possibly TRBD2 (6 bases). The ends were cut back, 5 bases at V and 11 bases at J, with 10 bases in the middle. The CDR3 runs to 10 residues. Looked up from germline, CDR1 is MDHEN and CDR2 is SYDVKM. The CDR3: CASSQGLKYF. The CDR3 nucleotides are TGTGCCAGCAGTCAGGGACTGAAGTACTTC.

The sample holds many counts of this clonotype. The rearrangement joins TRBV20-1 to TRBJ2-5; no firm D call. The V end was cut by 0 bases, the J end by 5 bases, with 13 bases between. The CDR3 extends over 14 amino acids. Germline lookup yields CDR1 DFQATT and CDR2 SNEGSKA (reference sequence). The DNA of the CDR3 is TGCAGTGCTAGAGATCGCCTTAAGTTGGAGACCCAGTACTTC. Amino acids: CSARDRLKLETQYF.

Ten or more counts support this clonotype. The V call is TRBV20-1, the J call TRBJ1-2; 8 bases are shared with TRBD1. CDR1 is DFQATT, CDR2 SNEGSKA, per germline (reference sequence). The CDR3 is 15 residues long. J gave up 5 bases and V 1 base, and 9 bases lay outside the gene matches. CDR3 in amino acids: CSARGVQGGWYGYTF. DNA of the CDR3: TGCAGTGCTAGAGGTGTACAGGGGGGCTGGTATGGCTACACCTTC.

V usage is TRBV5-1 and J usage is TRBJ1-1; D remains unclear. Germline CDR1 is SGHRS and CDR2 is YFSETQ. Deletions cut 0 bases from V and 1 base from J, with 10 bases between. The length of the CDR3 is 15 residues. The chain's CDR3 is CASSLAGRENTEAFF. The CDR3 DNA sequence: TGCGCCAGCAGCTTGGCCGGAAGAGAGAACACTGAAGCTTTCTTT.

In its sample, this clonotype was seen many times. The chain links TRBV3-1 to TRBJ1-4; D gene unclear. Germline V CDR1 and CDR2: LGHDT, YNNKEL (reference sequence). This CDR3 comprises 13 residues. V was trimmed by 1 base and J by 9 bases, leaving 9 bases between them. This CDR3 is CASSQGSGKKLFF. The CDR3 DNA reads TGTGCCAGCAGCCAAGGATCGGGGAAAAAACTGTTTTTT.

This clonotype appeared once. V is TRBV6-2 or TRBV6-3 and J is TRBJ2-3; 8 bases map to TRBD1. J was trimmed by 5 bases and V by 6 bases; bases with no gene match: 7. CDR3 length: 14 amino acids. Looked up from germline, CDR1 is MNHEY and CDR2 is SVGEGT. CDR3: CASSRQGAGDTQYF. The CDR3 bases are TGTGCCAGCAGCCGCCAGGGGGCTGGAGATACGCAGTATTTT.

This CDR3 reads CASSQDGLLGLAGSRETQYF. The CDR3 DNA is TGTGCCAGCAGCCAGGATGGGTTATTGGGACTAGCGGGATCTAGGGAGACCCAGTACTTC. The rearrangement uses TRBV3-1 and TRBJ2-5; 13 nucleotides line up with TRBD2. Trimming at V came to 3 bases and at J to 5 bases, leaving 18 bases not matched to a gene. CDR1 is LGHDT, CDR2 YNNKEL, per germline (reference sequence). The CDR3 is made up of 20 amino acids.

The chain uses TRBV5-1 and TRBJ2-3; tentatively, D is TRBD2 (5 bases). V lost 4 bases and J lost 4, with 13 bases in between. CDR1 is SGHRS, CDR2 YFSETQ, per germline. This CDR3 is 14 amino acids long. The CDR3 region is CASSRLSEADTQYF. For the CDR3, the DNA is TGCGCCAGCAGCCGGCTTAGCGAGGCAGATACGCAGTATTTT.

This clonotype was seen at least ten times. V usage is TRBV19 and J usage is TRBJ1-5, with D possibly being TRBD1 (6 bases). CDR3 size: 16 residues. Trimming pared 3 bases from V and 2 bases from J, leaving 14 bases between. Looked up from germline, CDR1 is LNHDA and CDR2 is SQIVND (reference sequence). CDR3 sequence (DNA): TGTGCCAGTAGTATCACTGGCAGGGGAGGCAATCAGCCCCAGCATTTT. It is translated as CASSITGRGGNQPQHF. Complete variable domain (other parts from reference TRBV19 and TRBJ1-5): DGGITQSPKYLFRKEGQNVTLSCEQNLNHDAMYWYRQDPGQGLRLIYYSQIVNDFQKGDIAEGYSVSREKKESFPLTVTSAQKNPTAFYLCASSITGRGGNQPQHFGDGTRLSIL.

With respect to this clonotype: One end of the junction does not line up with germline, which may come from a read error. V usage is TRBV5-1 and J usage is TRBJ2-2; 9 nucleotides agree with TRBD1. This CDR3 region has 14 residues. Germline V gives CDR1 SGHRS, CDR2 YFSETQ. CDR3 amino acids: CASSSQGAYGELIF. CDR3 DNA: TGCGCCAGCAGCTCACAGGGGGCGTACGGGGAGCTGATTTTT.

This clonotype showed up many times. The chain joins TRBV29-1 to TRBJ2-7, with unresolved D. The V gene lost 4 bases and the J gene lost 4 bases, with 8 bases spanning the gap. CDR3 size: 11 residues. Germline V gene lookup returns CDR1 SQVTM and CDR2 ANQGSEA. The CDR3 DNA reads as TGCAGCGTTGGAGGCCCGTACGAGCAGTACTTC. Translated, it gives CSVGGPYEQYF.

This clonotype was counted at least ten times. The chain combines TRBV20-1 with TRBJ2-7; 9 bases agree with TRBD1. The CDR3 is 17 amino acids. V lost 1 base, J lost 2 bases, and 12 bases stayed unmatched. The V gene's germline CDR1 is DFQATT and CDR2 SNEGSKA (reference sequence). As DNA, the CDR3 is TGCAGTGCTAGAGGGGTACCGGGACAGGGCCTGCCCTACGAGCAGTACTTC. It is translated as CSARGVPGQGLPYEQYF.

This clonotype showed up many times. This chain links TRBV9 with TRBJ2-7; TRBD2 matches 9 bases. The CDR3 extends over 13 amino acids. The junction had 8 bases not matched to a gene; V was cut back by 5 bases and J by 8 bases. CDR1 is SGDLS and CDR2 is YYNGEE in the germline V gene. The CDR3 here is CASSRGASGKQYF. The CDR3 DNA reads as TGTGCCAGCAGTAGGGGGGCTAGCGGGAAGCAGTACTTC.